The present TCR beta chain was sequenced within a study of T cell changes during pregnancy in multiple sclerosis. This clone occurred once. The protocol was immunoSEQ multiplex PCR, while the TCRdb copy is restricted to in-frame clones and leaves out a portion. The sample holds tens of thousands of clones; nearly 90% are singletons and the top ten take 0.5% to 0.65%. Sequencing used CD4+ T cells from peripheral blood mononuclear cells, obtained in the third trimester of pregnancy. The source of this sequence is a female donor in good health, enrolled as a control in a pregnancy study.

CDR3 amino acids: CASSLQGFGNTIYF. For the CDR3, the DNA is TGTGCCAGCAGCCTACAGGGATTTGGAAACACCATATATTTT. The chain combines TRBV14 with TRBJ1-3, with a possible D match to TRBD1 (6 bases). The CDR3 runs to 14 residues. Germline values: CDR1 SGHDN, CDR2 FVKESK. The V end was cut by 4 bases, the J end by 3 bases, with 10 bases between.